The rows below give T cell receptor beta chains drawn from one sample of a study of follicular helper T cells after annual influenza vaccination. Some clones are missing from TCRdb's copy, which holds only in-frame ones; the method was immunoSEQ multiplex PCR. The sample carries 7,500 to 9,500 clones, roughly four fifths recorded once. The sample here was CXCR5+ CD38- circulating T follicular helper cells from blood, taken on the day of influenza vaccination. These receptor sequences come from an adult who received the influenza vaccine. Both conserved end residues are part of each CDR3. D genes are given only for firm matches. Clone sizes are given selectively: once, few, many, or a class where the clone is expanded.

>15|NA|TRBV7-9|NA|TRBJ2-6
TGTGCCAGCAGCCTCAGGGAGTCTGGGGCCAACGTCCTGACTTTC
CASSLRESGANVLTF
>15|NA|TRBV19|NA|TRBJ1-1
TGTGCCAGTAGTATGAAGAGAGATTGGGCAGTTGAAGCTTTCTTT
CASSMKRDWAVEAFF
>18|NA|TRBV28|TRBD1|TRBJ2-6
TGTGCCAGCAGTTTATCTGGGACAGGACGGTCTGGGGCCAACGTCCTGACTTTC
CASSLSGTGRSGANVLTF
>14|once|TRBV6-5|NA|TRBJ2-7
TGTGCCAGCAGTGAAAGGCCAGATCCCTACGAGCAGTACTTC
CASSERPDPYEQYF
>16|NA|TRBV5-1|TRBD1|TRBJ1-2
TGCGCCAGCAGCCCCTTGCCCTCCTCCGGGACAGATGGCTACACCTTC
CASSPLPSSGTDGYTF
>14|NA|TRBV5-5|NA|TRBJ2-7
TGTGCCAGCAGCTTGCGGGGACCCCCCTACGAGCAGTACTTC
CASSLRGPPYEQYF
>14|NA|TRBV10-3|NA|TRBJ2-7
TGTGCCATCAGGGGGGACCCGGGAAGCGGAGAGCAGTACTTC
CAIRGDPGSGEQYF
>15|NA|TRBV14|NA|TRBJ2-3
TGTGCCAGCAGCCAAGATAGAGGTAGCACAGATACGCAGTATTTT
CASSQDRGSTDTQYF
>16|NA|TRBV5-4|NA|TRBJ2-7
TGTGCCAGCAGCTTGGCCCCGGGGGGCACCACCTACGAGCAGTACTTC
CASSLAPGGTTYEQYF
>17|NA|TRBV2|NA|TRBJ2-3
TGTGCCAGCAGGCGGCGACTAGACTCTGTTAGCACAGATACGCAGTATTTT
CASRRRLDSVSTDTQYF
>18|NA|TRBV9|TRBD1|TRBJ2-3
TGTGCCAGCAGCACAGCAGGGTGGACAGGGGATAATTCAGATACGCAGTATTTT
CASSTAGWTGDNSDTQYF
>13|NA|TRBV19|NA|TRBJ2-3
TGTGCCAGTAGCACGACCACGGCGAATACGCAGTATTTT
CASSTTTANTQYF
>15|NA|TRBV5-1|TRBD2|TRBJ2-7
TGCGCCAGCAGCTTCTTAGCGGGGGACACCTACGAGCAGTACTTC
CASSFLAGDTYEQYF
>13|NA|TRBV7-7|NA|TRBJ2-3
TGTGCCAGCAGCAAGGGCCGCACAGATACGCAGTATTTT
CASSKGRTDTQYF
>15|NA|TRBV2|TRBD2|TRBJ2-1
TGTGCCAGCAGTGATTTAGCGGGGGTTAGCCAGGGGCAGTTCTTC
CASSDLAGVSQGQFF
>15|NA|TRBV6-5|NA|TRBJ2-7
TGTGCCAGCAGTGCGCCCCGGGACTCCAGGTGGGAGCAGTACTTC
CASSAPRDSRWEQYF
>15|NA|TRBV5-6|NA|TRBJ2-1
TGTGCCAGCAGCCCTGACTTCGGCAGTTGGGATGAGCAGTTCTTC
CASSPDFGSWDEQFF
>16|NA|TRBV10-3|NA|TRBJ2-1
TGTGCCATCAGTCAATCCCGGGAAGTTCGAGACGCCAAGCAGTTCTTC
CAISQSREVRDAKQFF
>13|NA|TRBV6-5|NA|TRBJ1-6
TGTGCCACCCTAAGCTCCTATAATTCACCCCTCCACTTT
CATLSSYNSPLHF
>18|NA|TRBV7-8|NA|TRBJ1-3
TGTGCCAGCAGCCCGAGATTCCCGGGACCGAGCTCTGGAAACACCATATATTTT
CASSPRFPGPSSGNTIYF
>20|NA|TRBV21-1|NA|TRBJ2-7
TGTGCCAGCAGCACTCCCATTCTTCGACAAAGGGGAGAGGGTTACTACGAGCAGTACTTC
CASSTPILRQRGEGYYEQYF
>17|NA|TRBV5-5|TRBD2|TRBJ2-1
TGTGCCAGCAGTGGGTGGGGACTAGCGAGGGACTTCAATGAGCAGTTCTTC
CASSGWGLARDFNEQFF
>15|NA|TRBV9|TRBD2|TRBJ2-3
TGTGCCAGCAGCGTCGGACTAGATAGGGCAGATACGCAGTATTTT
CASSVGLDRADTQYF
>16|NA|TRBV7-9|NA|TRBJ1-1
TGTGCCAGCAGCTTAGCGCTCGGGGCGGTGAACACTGAAGCTTTCTTT
CASSLALGAVNTEAFF
>13|NA|TRBV11-2|NA|TRBJ1-4
TGTGCCAGCACTCGGGGGCAGGGAGAAAAACTGTTTTTT
CASTRGQGEKLFF
>14|once|TRBV10-3|NA|TRBJ1-3
TGTGCCATCACCGAGACCCACGGAGGAAACACCATATATTTT
CAITETHGGNTIYF
>17|NA|TRBV6-1|TRBD1|TRBJ1-4
TGTGCCAGCAGTGCGGTAACAGGGGGCGCGGGTAATGAAAAACTGTTTTTT
CASSAVTGGAGNEKLFF
>12|once|TRBV19|NA|TRBJ2-1
TGTGCCAGTTCGGATCGGGGGTCTGAGCAGTTCTTC
CASSDRGSEQFF
>14|NA|TRBV19|NA|TRBJ1-5
TGTGCCAGTAAATTCTCCTATAGCAATCAGCCCCAGCATTTT
CASKFSYSNQPQHF
>14|few|TRBV25-1|NA|TRBJ1-6
TGTGCCAGCAGTCGGGGCTCCTATAATTCACCCCTCCACTTT
CASSRGSYNSPLHF
>17|NA|TRBV29-1|NA|TRBJ2-1
TGCAGCGTTGAATCGGGACCTATAGCCGAATCCTACAATGAGCAGTTCTTC
CSVESGPIAESYNEQFF
>13|NA|TRBV10-3|TRBD1|TRBJ2-1
TGTGCCATCAGTGGGACAGGGAATAATGAGCAGTTCTTC
CAISGTGNNEQFF
>15|NA|TRBV28|TRBD1|TRBJ2-7
TGTGCCAGCAGCCATCGAGGGGGCGGACTGTACGAGCAGTACTTC
CASSHRGGGLYEQYF
>12|NA|TRBV2|NA|TRBJ2-3
TGTGCCAGCAGGGAAATCACAGATACGCAGTATTTT
CASREITDTQYF
>14|NA|TRBV6-5|NA|TRBJ2-5
TGTGCCAGCAGCCGTGGGGGCTTCCAAGAGACCCAGTACTTC
CASSRGGFQETQYF
>13|NA|TRBV28|NA|TRBJ2-2
TGTGCCAGCAGTTTGTGGGGTTCCGGGGAGCTGTTTTTT
CASSLWGSGELFF
>13|NA|TRBV18|NA|TRBJ1-1
TGTGCCAGCTCACCAAATTACAGGAGTGAAGCTTTCTTT
CASSPNYRSEAFF
>16|NA|TRBV28|TRBD1|TRBJ1-2
TGTGCCAGCAGTCCCGGACAGGGATGGTTGGGCTATGGCTACACCTTC
CASSPGQGWLGYGYTF
>14|NA|TRBV28|TRBD1|TRBJ1-5
TGTGCCAGCACCCCGGGACAGGTCAATCAGCCCCAGCATTTT
CASTPGQVNQPQHF
>15|NA|TRBV6-5|NA|TRBJ1-4
TGTGCCAGCAGTTACTCAACAGCAACTAATGAAAAACTGTTTTTT
CASSYSTATNEKLFF
>14|NA|TRBV4-3|NA|TRBJ2-1
TGCGCCAGCAGCCAAAGGGCGGCCTACAATGAGCAGTTCTTC
CASSQRAAYNEQFF
>13|NA|TRBV11-1|NA|TRBJ2-7
TGTGCCAGCGGACAGATGGTCGCGGGCGAGCAGTACTTC
CASGQMVAGEQYF
>13|NA|TRBV7-6|TRBD1|TRBJ1-1
TGTGCCAGCAGCTTCAACAGGGGTACTGAAGCTTTCTTT
CASSFNRGTEAFF
>14|once|TRBV29-1|NA|TRBJ2-1
TGCAGCGTTGGGTGGCAAAGCTCCTACAATGAGCAGTTCTTC
CSVGWQSSYNEQFF
>14|NA|TRBV6-1|NA|TRBJ1-6
TGTGCCAGCAGTTCGACAGGACCTAATTCACCCCTCCACTTT
CASSSTGPNSPLHF
>13|few|TRBV11-2|NA|TRBJ2-7
TGTGCCAGCAGCTTTGGACAGCCCTACGAGCAGTACTTC
CASSFGQPYEQYF
>14|NA|TRBV5-5|NA|TRBJ1-3
TGTGCCAGCAGCTTCACAGGGTCTGGAAACACCATATATTTT
CASSFTGSGNTIYF
>11|NA|TRBV6-1|TRBD1|TRBJ2-7
TGTGCCAGCAGTCAAACAGGGGAAAAGTACTTC
CASSQTGEKYF
>14|NA|TRBV5-1|NA|TRBJ2-2
TGCGCCAGCAGCAGGGGCTCCAACACCGGGGAGCTGTTTTTT
CASSRGSNTGELFF
>15|NA|TRBV11-3|TRBD2|TRBJ2-1
TGTGCCAGCAGCTTAGGGCTAGCGGGGGGAAGTGAGCAGTTCTTC
CASSLGLAGGSEQFF
>15|NA|TRBV19|TRBD1|TRBJ1-5
TGTGCCAGTAGTGCATACAGGGGGGGCAATCAGCCCCAGCATTTT
CASSAYRGGNQPQHF
>13|NA|TRBV30|NA|TRBJ2-1
TGTGCCTGGAGTCTCGGTGGGGTTAATGAGCAGTTCTTC
CAWSLGGVNEQFF
>14|NA|TRBV5-1|NA|TRBJ2-7
TGCGCCAGCAGCTTGGGTACGGACAGCTACGAGCAGTACTTC
CASSLGTDSYEQYF
>13|once|TRBV6-5|NA|TRBJ2-7
TGTGCCAGCAGTTACTCGGTGACCTACGAGCAGTACTTC
CASSYSVTYEQYF